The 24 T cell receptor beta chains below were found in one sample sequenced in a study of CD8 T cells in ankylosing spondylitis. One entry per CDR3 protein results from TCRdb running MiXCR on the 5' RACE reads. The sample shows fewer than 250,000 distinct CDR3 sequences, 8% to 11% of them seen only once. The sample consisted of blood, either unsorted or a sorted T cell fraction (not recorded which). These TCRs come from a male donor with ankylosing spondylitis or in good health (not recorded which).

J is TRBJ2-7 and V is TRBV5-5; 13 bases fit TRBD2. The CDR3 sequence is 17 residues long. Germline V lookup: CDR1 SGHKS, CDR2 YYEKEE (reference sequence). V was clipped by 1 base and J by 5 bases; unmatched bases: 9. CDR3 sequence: CASSLTGLAGDNHEQYF. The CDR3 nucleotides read TGTGCCAGCAGCTTGACCGGACTAGCGGGAGACAATCACGAGCAGTACTTC.

The CDR3 DNA sequence: TGCGCCAGCGGACAGACGGACTCCTACGAGCAGTACTTC. Its translation is CASGQTDSYEQYF. The J gene is TRBJ2-7, the V gene TRBV10-1; D possibly corresponds to TRBD1 (6 bases). The CDR3 spans 13 residues. The germline gives CDR1 WNHNN, CDR2 SYGVQD (reference sequence). The germline V and J ends were trimmed by 8 bases and 0 bases, with 11 bases remaining between them.

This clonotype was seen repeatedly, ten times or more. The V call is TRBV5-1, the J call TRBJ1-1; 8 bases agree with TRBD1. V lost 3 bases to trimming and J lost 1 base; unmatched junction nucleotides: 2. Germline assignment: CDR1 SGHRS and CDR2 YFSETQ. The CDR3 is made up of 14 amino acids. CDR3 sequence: CASSYQGANTEAFF. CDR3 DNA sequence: TGCGCCAGCAGCTATCAGGGGGCGAACACTGAAGCTTTCTTT.

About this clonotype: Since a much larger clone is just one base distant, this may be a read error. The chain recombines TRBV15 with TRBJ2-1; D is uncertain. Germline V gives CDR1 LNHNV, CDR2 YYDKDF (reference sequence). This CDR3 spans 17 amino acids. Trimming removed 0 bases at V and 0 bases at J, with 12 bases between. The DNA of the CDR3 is TGTGCCACCAGCAGAGATCTGGACGGCGACTCCTACAATGAGCAGTTCTTC. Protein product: CATSRDLDGDSYNEQFF.

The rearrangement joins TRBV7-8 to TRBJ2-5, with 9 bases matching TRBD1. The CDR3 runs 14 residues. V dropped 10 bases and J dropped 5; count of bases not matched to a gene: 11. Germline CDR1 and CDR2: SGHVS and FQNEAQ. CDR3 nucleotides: TGTGCCACCAATATCAGGACAGGGGTTGAGACCCAGTACTTC. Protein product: CATNIRTGVETQYF.

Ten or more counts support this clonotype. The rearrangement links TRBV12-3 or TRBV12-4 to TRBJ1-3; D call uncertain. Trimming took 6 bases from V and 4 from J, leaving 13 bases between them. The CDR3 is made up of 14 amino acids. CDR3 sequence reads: CASSLAATGNTIYF. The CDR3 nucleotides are TGTGCCAGCAGCCTCGCTGCGACGGGAAACACCATATATTTT.

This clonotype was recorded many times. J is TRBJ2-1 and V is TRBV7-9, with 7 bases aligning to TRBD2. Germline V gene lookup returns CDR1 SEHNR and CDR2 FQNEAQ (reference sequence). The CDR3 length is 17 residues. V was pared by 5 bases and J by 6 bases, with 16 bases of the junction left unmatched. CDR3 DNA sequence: TGTGCCAGCAGCCCGACGGAGATTGCGGGAGAGGGCAATGAGCAGTTCTTC. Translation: CASSPTEIAGEGNEQFF.

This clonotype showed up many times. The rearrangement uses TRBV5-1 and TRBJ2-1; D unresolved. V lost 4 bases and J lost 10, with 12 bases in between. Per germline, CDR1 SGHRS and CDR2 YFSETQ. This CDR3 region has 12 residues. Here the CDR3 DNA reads TGCGCCAGCAGCCTAAACTCCCCCGAGCAGTTCTTC. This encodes CASSLNSPEQFF.

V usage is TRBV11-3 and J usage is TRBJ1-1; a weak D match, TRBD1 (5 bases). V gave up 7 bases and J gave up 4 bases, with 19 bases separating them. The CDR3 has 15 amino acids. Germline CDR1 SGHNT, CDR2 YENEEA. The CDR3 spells CASTPHGGGGTEAFF. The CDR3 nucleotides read TGTGCCAGCACCCCTCATGGAGGCGGGGGCACTGAAGCTTTCTTT. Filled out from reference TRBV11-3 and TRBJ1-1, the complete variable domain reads EAGVVQSPRYKIIEKKQPVAFWCNPISGHNTLYWYLQNLGQGPELLIRYENEEAVDDSQLPKDRFSAERLKGVDSTLKIQPAELGDSAVYLCASTPHGGGGTEAFFGQGTRLTVV.

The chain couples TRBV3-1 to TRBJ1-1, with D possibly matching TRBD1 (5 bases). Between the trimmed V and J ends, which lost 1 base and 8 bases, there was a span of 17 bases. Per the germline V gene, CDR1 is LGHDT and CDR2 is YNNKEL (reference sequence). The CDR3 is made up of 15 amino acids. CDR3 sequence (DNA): TGTGCCAGCAGCCAAGTAGGAGGGGCCTTCTCCGAAGCTTTCTTT. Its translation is CASSQVGGAFSEAFF.

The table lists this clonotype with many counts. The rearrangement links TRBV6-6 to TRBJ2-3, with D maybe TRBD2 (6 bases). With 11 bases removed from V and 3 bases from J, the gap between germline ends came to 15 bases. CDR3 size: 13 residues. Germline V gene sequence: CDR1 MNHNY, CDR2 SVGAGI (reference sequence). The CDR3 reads CAAGDSKTDTQYF. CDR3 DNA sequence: TGTGCCGCCGGGGACTCTAAAACAGATACGCAGTATTTT.

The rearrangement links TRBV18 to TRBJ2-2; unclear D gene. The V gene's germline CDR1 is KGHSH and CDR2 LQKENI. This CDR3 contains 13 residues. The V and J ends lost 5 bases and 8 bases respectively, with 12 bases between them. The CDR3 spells CASSSDQAGELFF. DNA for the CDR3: TGTGCCAGCTCATCGGACCAAGCGGGGGAGCTGTTTTTT.

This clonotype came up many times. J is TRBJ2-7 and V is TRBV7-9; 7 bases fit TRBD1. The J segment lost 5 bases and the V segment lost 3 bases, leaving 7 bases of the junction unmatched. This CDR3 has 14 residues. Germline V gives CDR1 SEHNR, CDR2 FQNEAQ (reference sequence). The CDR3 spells CASSFGATGDEQYF. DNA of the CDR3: TGTGCCAGCAGCTTTGGAGCCACAGGGGACGAGCAGTACTTC.

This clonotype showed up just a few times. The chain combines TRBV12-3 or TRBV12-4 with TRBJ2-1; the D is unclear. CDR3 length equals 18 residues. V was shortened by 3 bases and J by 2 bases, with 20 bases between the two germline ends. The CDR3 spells CASSFDSERAYPYNEQFF. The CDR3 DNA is TGTGCCAGCAGTTTTGATTCGGAGCGAGCCTATCCCTACAATGAGCAGTTCTTC.

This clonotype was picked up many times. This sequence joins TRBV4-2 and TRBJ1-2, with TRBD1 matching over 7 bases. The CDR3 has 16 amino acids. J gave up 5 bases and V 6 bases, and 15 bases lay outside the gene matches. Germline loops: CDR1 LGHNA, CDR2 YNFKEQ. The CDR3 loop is CASRITERQGDYGYTF. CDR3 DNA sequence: TGTGCCAGCAGGATCACTGAACGACAGGGTGATTATGGCTACACCTTC.

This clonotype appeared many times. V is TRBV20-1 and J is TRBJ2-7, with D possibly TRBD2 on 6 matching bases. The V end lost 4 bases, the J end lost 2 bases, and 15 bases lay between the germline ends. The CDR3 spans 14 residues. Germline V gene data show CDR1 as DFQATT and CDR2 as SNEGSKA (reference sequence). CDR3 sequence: CSATRDSRPYEQYF. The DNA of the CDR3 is TGCAGTGCTACACGGGACTCCCGCCCCTACGAGCAGTACTTC.

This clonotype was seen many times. CDR3 protein: CASWGTGNISGANVLTF. DNA of the CDR3: TGTGCCTCCTGGGGGACAGGAAACATCTCTGGGGCCAACGTCCTGACTTTC. The V and J genes are TRBV10-3 and TRBJ2-6; the match to TRBD1 covers 8 bases. The CDR3 covers 17 residues. J lost 0 bases, V lost 11 bases, and 12 bases had no gene match. CDR1 and CDR2 from the germline V gene are ENHRY and SYGVKD.

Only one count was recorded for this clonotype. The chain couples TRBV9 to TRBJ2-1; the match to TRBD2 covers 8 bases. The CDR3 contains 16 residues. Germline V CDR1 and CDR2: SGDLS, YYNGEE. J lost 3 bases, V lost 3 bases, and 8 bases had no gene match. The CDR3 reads CASSGQAGGYYNEQFF. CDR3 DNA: TGTGCCAGCAGCGGCCAGGCGGGGGGCTACTACAATGAGCAGTTCTTC.

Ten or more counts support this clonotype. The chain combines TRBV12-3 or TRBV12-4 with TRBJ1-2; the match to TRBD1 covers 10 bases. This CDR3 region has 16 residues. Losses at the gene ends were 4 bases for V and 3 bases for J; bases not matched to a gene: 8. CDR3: CASSSRTGTGDYGYTF. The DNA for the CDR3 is TGTGCCAGCAGTTCGAGAACCGGGACAGGGGACTATGGCTACACCTTC.

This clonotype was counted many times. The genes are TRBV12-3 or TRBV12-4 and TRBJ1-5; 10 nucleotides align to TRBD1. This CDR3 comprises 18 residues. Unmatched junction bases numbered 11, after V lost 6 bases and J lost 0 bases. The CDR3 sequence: CASSSSRTGGDSNQPQHF. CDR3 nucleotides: TGTGCCAGCAGCAGTTCTCGGACAGGGGGAGATAGCAATCAGCCCCAGCATTTT.

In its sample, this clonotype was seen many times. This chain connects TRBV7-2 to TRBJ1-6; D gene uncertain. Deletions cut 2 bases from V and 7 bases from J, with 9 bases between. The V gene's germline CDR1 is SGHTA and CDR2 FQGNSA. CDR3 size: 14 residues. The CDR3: CASSLLTANSPLHF. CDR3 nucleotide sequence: TGTGCCAGCAGCTTACTAACAGCCAATTCACCCCTCCACTTT.

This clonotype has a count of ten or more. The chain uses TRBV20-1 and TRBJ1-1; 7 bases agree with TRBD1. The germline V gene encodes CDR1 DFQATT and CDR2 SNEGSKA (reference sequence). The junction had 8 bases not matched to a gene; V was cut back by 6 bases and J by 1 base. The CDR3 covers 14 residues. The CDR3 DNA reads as TGCAGTGCCCAGATTGGACAGGCGAACACTGAAGCTTTCTTT. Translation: CSAQIGQANTEAFF.

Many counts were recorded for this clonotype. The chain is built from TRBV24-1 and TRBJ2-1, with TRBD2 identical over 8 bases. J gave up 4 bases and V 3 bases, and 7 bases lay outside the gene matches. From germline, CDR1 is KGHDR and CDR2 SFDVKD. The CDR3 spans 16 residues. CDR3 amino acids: CATSDKGLVGYNEQFF. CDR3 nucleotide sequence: TGTGCCACCAGTGATAAGGGACTAGTGGGATACAATGAGCAGTTCTTC.

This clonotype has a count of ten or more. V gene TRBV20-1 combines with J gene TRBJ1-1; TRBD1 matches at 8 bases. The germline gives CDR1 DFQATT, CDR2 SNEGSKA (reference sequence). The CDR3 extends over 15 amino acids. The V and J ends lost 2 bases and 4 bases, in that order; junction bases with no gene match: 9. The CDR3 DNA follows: TGCAGTGCTAGACTGGACAGGGAATTTGGCACTGAAGCTTTCTTT. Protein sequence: CSARLDREFGTEAFF.